Listed below are T cell receptor beta chains from one sample, sequenced in a study of T cells in pancreatic ductal adenocarcinoma. The repertoire was sequenced with immunoSEQ multiplex PCR; TCRdb's copy has only in-frame clones and lacks some. The repertoire holds approximately 97,000 clones, with 90% to 95% as singletons. Sequenced sample: PBMCs. Receptors were obtained from a human donor with pancreatic ductal adenocarcinoma. Each CDR3 is given with its conserved first and last residue. D genes are given only for firm matches. Some rows mark clone size as missing; the rest say once, few, many or name a class of expanded clone.

TRBJ1-4	NA	NA	TRBV6-7	TGTGCCAGCAGTTACTCGAGGCCCACTTGGGAAAAACTGTTTTTT	CASSYSRPTWEKLFF
TRBJ2-5	NA	TRBD2	TRBV7-2	TGTGCCAGCAGCCGCGGGAGGGGGCAGACCCAGTACTTC	CASSRGRGQTQYF
TRBJ2-7	NA	NA	TRBV6-5	TGTGCCAGCAGCCCCCGGGGGGCGAGCGAGCAGTACTTC	CASSPRGASEQYF
TRBJ2-2	NA	TRBD2	TRBV7-8	TGTGCCAGCAGCTTAATAGCGGGCACCGGGGAGCTGTTTTTT	CASSLIAGTGELFF
TRBJ2-7	NA	NA	TRBV4-2	TGTGCCAGCAGCTCCGTGGGGCGAGGGGGTCGGGAGCAGTACTTC	CASSSVGRGGREQYF
TRBJ2-3	NA	TRBD1	TRBV27	TGTGCCAGCAGTCGGACAGGGGGCACAGATACGCAGTATTTT	CASSRTGGTDTQYF
TRBJ2-2	few	NA	TRBV29-1	TGCAGCGCGATTGGACATACCGGGGAGCTGTTTTTT	CSAIGHTGELFF
TRBJ2-1	once	NA	TRBV6-6	TGTGCCAGCAGTTACACGGGAGAATATGAGCAGTTCTTC	CASSYTGEYEQFF
TRBJ2-1	NA	TRBD1	TRBV28	TGTGCCAGCAGTTATGACAGGGCCCCCTACAATGAGCAGTTCTTC	CASSYDRAPYNEQFF
TRBJ2-7	few	NA	TRBV6-6	TGTGCCAGCAGTTACCCTGGACAGTCCTACGAGCAGTACTTC	CASSYPGQSYEQYF